This entry features one T cell receptor (beta chain) sequence. The data derive from a study of sequential checkpoint blockade in melanoma. In the study overall: First-line arms were nivolumab then ipilimumab, or the reverse, randomized 1:1.

Assay used: immunoSEQ multiplex PCR; TCRdb lists only in-frame clones, some missing. Among 35,000 to 45,000 clones listed, approximately 85% were seen once. The V gene's germline CDR1 is SNHLY and CDR2 FYNNEI. Trimming removed 2 bases at V and 0 bases at J, with 19 bases between. This CDR3 spans 18 amino acids. This sample's treatment: randomized to nivolumab then ipilimumab (arm A) or the reverse (arm B). The chain employs TRBV2 and TRBJ2-5, with D possibly TRBD1 on 5 matching bases. The material was CD8+ T cells sorted from blood (inferred from file names), obtained from a patient given nivolumab and ipilimumab in sequence. The TCR originated in a human donor with melanoma. The CDR3, as DNA: TGTGCCAGCAGTGAACCCCTAGGGTCGACAGTCCACCAAGAGACCCAGTACTTC. It is translated as CASSEPLGSTVHQETQYF.